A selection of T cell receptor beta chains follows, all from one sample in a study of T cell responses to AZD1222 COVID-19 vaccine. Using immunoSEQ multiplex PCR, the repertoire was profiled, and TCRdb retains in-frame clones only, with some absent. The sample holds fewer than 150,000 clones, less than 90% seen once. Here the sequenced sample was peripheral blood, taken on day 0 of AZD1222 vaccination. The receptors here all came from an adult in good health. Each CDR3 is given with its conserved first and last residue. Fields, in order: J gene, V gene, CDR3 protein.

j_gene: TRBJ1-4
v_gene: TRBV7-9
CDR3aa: CASSNGQSTNEKLFF

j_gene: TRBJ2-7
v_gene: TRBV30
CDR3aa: CALRRAGAYEQYF

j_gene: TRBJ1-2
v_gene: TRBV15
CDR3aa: CATRGGGDYGYTF

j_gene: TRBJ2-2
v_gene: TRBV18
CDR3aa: CASSQGSTGELFF

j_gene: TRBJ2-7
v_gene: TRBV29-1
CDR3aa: CSVEGRAGGTSGNEQYF

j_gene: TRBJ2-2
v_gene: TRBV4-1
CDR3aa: CASSPRHVAGELFF

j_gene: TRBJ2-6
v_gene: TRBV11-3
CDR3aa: CASSYPGGGANVLTF

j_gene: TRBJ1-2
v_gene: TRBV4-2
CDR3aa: CASSPLDGGNYGYTF

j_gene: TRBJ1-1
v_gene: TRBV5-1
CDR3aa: CASSNRPEVEAFF

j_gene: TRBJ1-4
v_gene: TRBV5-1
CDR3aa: CASSIRTGANEKLFF

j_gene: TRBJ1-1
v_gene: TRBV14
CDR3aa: CASSRVEGSAAFF

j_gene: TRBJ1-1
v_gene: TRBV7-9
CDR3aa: CASSLQGNTEAFF

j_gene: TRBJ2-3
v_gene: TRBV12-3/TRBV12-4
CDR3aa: CASSHSADTQYF

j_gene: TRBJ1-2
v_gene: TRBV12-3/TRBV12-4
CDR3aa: CASSYNRDGYTF

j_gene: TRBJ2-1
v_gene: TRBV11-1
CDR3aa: CASSPTGGLKNEQFF

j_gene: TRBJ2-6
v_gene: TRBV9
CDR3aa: CASSPSLASSGANVLTF

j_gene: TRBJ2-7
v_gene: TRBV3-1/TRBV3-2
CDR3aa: CASSQLGPSYEQYF

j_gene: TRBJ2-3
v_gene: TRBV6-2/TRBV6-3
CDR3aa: CASSYPPVDTQYF

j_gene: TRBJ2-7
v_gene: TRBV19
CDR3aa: CASSHERPYEQYF

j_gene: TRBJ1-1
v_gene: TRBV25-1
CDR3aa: CASSEMNTEAFF